This TCR beta chain was retrieved from a study of blood T cell repertoires in COVID-19. Turning to the study itself: The analysed material was cDNA or gDNA that came from T cells, B-cell-depleted T cells, or PBMCs.

Germline values: CDR1 ENHRY, CDR2 SYGVKD. V was shortened by 3 bases and J by 7 bases, with 10 bases between the two germline ends. The CDR3 covers 13 residues. Per the study methods: By means of reference gene primer amplification, nucleated cell counts were estimated. TCRdb's copy holds only in-frame clones and misses some; the assay was immunoSEQ multiplex PCR. From that table come the V and J calls and clone size; the DNA was used to work out D and trimming. The sample lists more than 75,000 clones; around 86% were seen once. This chain joins TRBV10-3 and TRBJ2-1; possible D gene TRBD1, 6 bases. The material sequenced was peripheral blood. The source is a woman of 80 years or more with active or convalescent COVID-19. The CDR3 sequence: CAISEKGGNEQFF. CDR3 nucleotides: TGTGCCATCAGTGAAAAAGGGGGTAATGAGCAGTTCTTC.